The next 18 T cell receptor beta chains were all read from a single sample in a study of CXCR3-negative and CXCR3-positive naive CD8 T cells. Study outcomes and limitations: CXCR3-positive naive cells carried more hydrophobic TRB CDR3s than CXCR3-negative ones.

In preparing the TRB cDNA libraries, 5' RACE with UMI labels was used. TCRdb reprocessed the 5' RACE reads; each CDR3 protein has one entry and no DNA is given. The repertoire shows roughly 130,000 distinct CDR3 sequences; the top ten hold under 0.75%. These receptors have no known antigen. The sequencing input was naive CXCR3+ CD8+ T cells from blood. Subset indicated: CD45RO-CCR7+CD27+CD95- naive CD8+ T cells expressing CXCR3 (TNR3+). These receptors all come from a human donor in good health. Some clones in this sample may be carry-over from other donors' samples.

V and J are TRBV12-3 or TRBV12-4 and TRBJ1-6; as DNA is missing, the TRBD1 call by TCRdb cannot be tested. CDR3 length: 17 residues. CDR3 protein: CASSFGGWSSYNSPLHF.

The chain joins TRBV9 to TRBJ2-2. The CDR3 spans 11 residues. Germline lookup yields CDR1 SGDLS and CDR2 YYNGEE. The CDR3 loop is CASSVPGELFF.

This chain uses TRBV6-5 with TRBJ2-5; TCRdb gives TRBD1 as the D gene, but with no DNA this cannot be confirmed. Per the germline V gene, CDR1 is MNHEY and CDR2 is SVGAGI. The length of the CDR3 is 13 residues. CDR3 sequence reads: CANSANRGETQYF.

This chain joins TRBV7-9 and TRBJ2-7; TCRdb calls TRBD2, which cannot be checked without DNA. The CDR3 contains 13 residues. Germline loops: CDR1 SEHNR, CDR2 FQNEAQ (reference sequence). CDR3 sequence reads: CASSPGSGSEQYF. Full variable domain (remainder filled in from reference TRBV7-9 and TRBJ2-7): DTGVSQNPRHKITKRGQNVTFRCDPISEHNRLYWYRQTLGQGPEFLTYFQNEAQLEKSRLLSDRFSAERPKGSFSTLEIQRTEQGDSAMYLCASSPGSGSEQYFGPGTRLTVT.

CDR3: CAIAAGLTGATYEQYF. The chain combines TRBV10-3 with TRBJ2-7; TCRdb designates TRBD1, a call that cannot be tested without DNA. The CDR3 runs 16 residues. Germline lookup yields CDR1 ENHRY and CDR2 SYGVKD.

The chain uses TRBV12-3 or TRBV12-4 and TRBJ1-5; there is no DNA to check the TCRdb D call of TRBD1. This CDR3 comprises 18 residues. The CDR3 loop is CASSYLGESGATDQPQHF.

The chain has TRBV19 and TRBJ2-7; the D call from TCRdb, TRBD2, cannot be confirmed without DNA. From germline, CDR1 is LNHDA and CDR2 SQIVND (reference sequence). This CDR3 has 14 amino acids. The CDR3: CASSGRLLPDEQYF.

The chain links TRBV27 to TRBJ1-5; the D call from TCRdb, TRBD1, cannot be confirmed without DNA. CDR3 length: 14 residues. The germline V gene has CDR1 MNHEY and CDR2 SMNVEV (reference sequence). The CDR3 loop is CASSRPGEDQPQHF.

This chain uses TRBV6-2 or TRBV6-3 with TRBJ2-1. Germline CDR1 reads MNHEY; CDR2 reads SVGEGT. CDR3 length: 13 residues. This chain's CDR3 is CASSEHVDDEQFF.

The chain employs TRBV20-1 and TRBJ1-1; with no DNA, the TCRdb D assignment of TRBD1 cannot be verified. CDR1 is DFQATT and CDR2 is SNEGSKA in the germline V gene (reference sequence). The CDR3 loop spans 16 amino acids. The CDR3 is CSARVPMGVGGTEAFF.

Here the CDR3 reads CASSPLTGSETQYF. The V call is TRBV27, the J call TRBJ2-5; the TRBD1 assignment by TCRdb is unverifiable without DNA. This CDR3 spans 14 amino acids. Germline V CDR1 and CDR2: MNHEY, SMNVEV (reference sequence).

V is TRBV29-1 and J is TRBJ2-1; TCRdb names TRBD2, which stays unverified in the absence of DNA. The CDR3 covers 15 residues. Germline CDR1 and CDR2: SQVTM and ANQGSEA. CDR3: CSVETGLAGNNEQFF.

V and J are TRBV29-1 and TRBJ2-2; TCRdb outputs TRBD1, but without DNA this stays unchecked. CDR1 is SQVTM, CDR2 ANQGSEA, per germline. CDR3 length equals 13 residues. This chain's CDR3 is CSVEQGMAGELFF.

The rearrangement joins TRBV7-2 to TRBJ2-7; TCRdb's D call, TRBD1, is unchecked because there is no DNA. Germline V gene lookup returns CDR1 SGHTA and CDR2 FQGNSA. The CDR3 has 14 amino acids. The chain's CDR3 is CASSLGQWGDEQYF.

V and J are TRBV7-2 and TRBJ1-2; the D call of TRBD1 rests on TCRdb alone, since no DNA is present to check it. Per the germline V gene, CDR1 is SGHTA and CDR2 is FQGNSA. The CDR3 contains 14 residues. The CDR3 sequence: CASSLAGGSGGYTF.

The chain joins TRBV29-1 to TRBJ1-1; TCRdb's D gene call, TRBD1, goes unchecked for lack of DNA. Germline CDR1 SQVTM, CDR2 ANQGSEA. CDR3 length: 12 residues. The CDR3 sequence: CSVRTSSTEAFF.

CDR3 sequence reads: CARSSDGMNTEAFF. The chain recombines TRBV5-5 with TRBJ1-1. Germline values: CDR1 SGHKS, CDR2 YYEKEE (reference sequence). CDR3 size: 14 residues.

The V call is TRBV4-3, the J call TRBJ1-2; TCRdb gives TRBD1 as the D gene, but with no DNA this cannot be confirmed. The CDR3 extends over 16 amino acids. Germline V CDR1 and CDR2: LGHNA, YSLEER. CDR3 sequence reads: CASSQYHTGGLGGYTF.